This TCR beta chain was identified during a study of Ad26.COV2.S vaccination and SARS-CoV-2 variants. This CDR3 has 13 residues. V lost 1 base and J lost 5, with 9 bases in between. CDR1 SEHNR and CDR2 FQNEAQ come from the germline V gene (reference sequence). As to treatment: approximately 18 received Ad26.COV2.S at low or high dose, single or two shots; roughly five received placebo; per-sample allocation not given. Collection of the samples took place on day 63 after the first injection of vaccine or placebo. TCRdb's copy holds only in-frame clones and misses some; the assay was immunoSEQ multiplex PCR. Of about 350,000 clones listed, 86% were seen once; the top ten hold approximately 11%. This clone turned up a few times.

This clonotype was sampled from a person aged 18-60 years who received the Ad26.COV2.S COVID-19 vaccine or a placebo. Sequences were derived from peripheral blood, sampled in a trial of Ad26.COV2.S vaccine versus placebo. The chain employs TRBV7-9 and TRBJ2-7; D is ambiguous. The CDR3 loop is CASSLVPFDEQYF. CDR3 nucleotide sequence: TGTGCCAGCAGCTTAGTCCCGTTCGACGAGCAGTACTTC.